This entry concerns a single TCR beta chain. As yet, its antigen is unknown. This entry belongs to a study of cytomegalovirus exposure and HLA in healthy donors. Study-wide findings and caveats: Based on reports, TCR beta sequences accurately predicted HLA-A and HLA-B alleles for most subjects.

The PCR was carried out with 60 Vbeta primers and 13 Jbeta primers. Libraries were prepared by immunoSEQ multiplex PCR; TCRdb keeps only in-frame clonotypes and omits some of them. Of approximately 210,000 clones in the sample, 60% to 85% were seen once. Germline lookup yields CDR1 ENHRY and CDR2 SYGVKD. The CDR3 loop spans 15 amino acids. V shed 9 bases and J 0 bases; nucleotides not matched to a gene: 10. The clonotype originates from a woman aged 40 to 50 in good health and CMV-seronegative. The V and J genes are TRBV10-3 and TRBJ1-1; 7 bases map to TRBD1. Sequencing was done on a sample of PBMCs. In DNA, the CDR3 is TGTGCCATAGCCTCTAGGACAGGCATGAACACTGAAGCTTTCTTT. Protein product: CAIASRTGMNTEAFF.